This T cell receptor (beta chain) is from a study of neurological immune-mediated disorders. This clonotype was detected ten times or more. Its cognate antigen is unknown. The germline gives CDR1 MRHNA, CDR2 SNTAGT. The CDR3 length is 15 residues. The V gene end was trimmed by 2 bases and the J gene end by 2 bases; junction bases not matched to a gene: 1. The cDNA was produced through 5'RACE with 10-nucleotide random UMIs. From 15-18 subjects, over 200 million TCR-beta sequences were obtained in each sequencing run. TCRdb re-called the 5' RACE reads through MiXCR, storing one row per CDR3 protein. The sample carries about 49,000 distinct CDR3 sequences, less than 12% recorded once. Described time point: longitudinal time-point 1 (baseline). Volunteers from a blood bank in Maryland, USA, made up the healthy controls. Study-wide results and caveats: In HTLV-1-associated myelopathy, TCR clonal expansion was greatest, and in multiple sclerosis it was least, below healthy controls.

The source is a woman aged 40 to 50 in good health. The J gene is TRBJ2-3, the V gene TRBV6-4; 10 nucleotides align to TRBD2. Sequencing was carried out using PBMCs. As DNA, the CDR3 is TGTGCCAGCAGTGACAGCGGGGGGGCCACAGATACGCAGTATTTT. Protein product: CASSDSGGATDTQYF.